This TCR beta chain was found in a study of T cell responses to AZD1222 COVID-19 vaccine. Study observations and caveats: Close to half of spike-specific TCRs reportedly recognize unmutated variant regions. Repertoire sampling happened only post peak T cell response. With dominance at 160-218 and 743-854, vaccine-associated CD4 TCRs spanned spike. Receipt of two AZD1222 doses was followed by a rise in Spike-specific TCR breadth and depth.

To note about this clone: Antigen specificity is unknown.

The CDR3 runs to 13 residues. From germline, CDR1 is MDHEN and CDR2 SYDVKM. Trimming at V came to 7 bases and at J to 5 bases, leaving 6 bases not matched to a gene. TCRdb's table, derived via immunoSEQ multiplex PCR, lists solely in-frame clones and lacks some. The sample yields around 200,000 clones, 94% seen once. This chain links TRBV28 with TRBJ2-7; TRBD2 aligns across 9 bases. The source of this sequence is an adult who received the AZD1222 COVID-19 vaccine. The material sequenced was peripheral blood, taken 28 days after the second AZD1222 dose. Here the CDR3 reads CASNAGGGHEQYF. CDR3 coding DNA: TGTGCCAGCAACGCGGGAGGGGGCCACGAGCAGTACTTC.